These T cell receptor beta chains were read from a single sample in a study of blood T cell repertoires in COVID-19. Produced via immunoSEQ multiplex PCR; TCRdb's table is partial and in-frame only. The table lists nearly 350,000 clones, around nine tenths of them singletons. The sequenced sample was peripheral blood. These receptors were obtained from a woman aged 18 to 35 who had recovered from COVID-19. CDR3s leave out the opening cysteine and the closing phenylalanine or tryptophan. The order of the fields is D gene, V gene, J gene, CDR3 protein. D genes are given only for firm matches.

D: NA
V: TRBV28
J: TRBJ1-1
CDR3: ASSDDRNTEAF

D: TRBD2
V: TRBV18
J: TRBJ2-5
CDR3: ASSPWGLAGEETQY

D: TRBD1
V: TRBV6-5
J: TRBJ1-2
CDR3: ASSLGTGNYGYT

D: NA
V: TRBV4-1
J: TRBJ2-3
CDR3: ASSDQRVGTDTQY

D: TRBD2
V: TRBV19
J: TRBJ2-1
CDR3: ASSIGDASGYYNEQF

D: NA
V: TRBV6-6
J: TRBJ1-1
CDR3: ASNSGGRLPEAF

D: NA
V: TRBV10-1
J: TRBJ1-4
CDR3: ASSARTNEKLF

D: TRBD2
V: TRBV29-1
J: TRBJ2-4
CDR3: SVVVAREKYIQY

D: NA
V: TRBV6-7
J: TRBJ1-4
CDR3: ASIRRGGFETNEKLF

D: TRBD2
V: TRBV4-1
J: TRBJ2-1
CDR3: ASSQSPVRASGRVDEQF

D: NA
V: TRBV29-1
J: TRBJ1-5
CDR3: SVVQGDSNQPQH

D: NA
V: TRBV29-1
J: TRBJ1-1
CDR3: SVVRKMNTEAF

D: TRBD2
V: TRBV5-1
J: TRBJ2-1
CDR3: ASSLETSGGIGF

D: NA
V: TRBV11-3
J: TRBJ2-6
CDR3: ASSLRRGAFQPGANVLT

D: TRBD1
V: TRBV19
J: TRBJ1-2
CDR3: ASSNPTGGNFNGYT

D: NA
V: TRBV18
J: TRBJ2-2
CDR3: ASSTGTSNTGELF

D: NA
V: TRBV19
J: TRBJ2-5
CDR3: ASSTRRGETQY

D: NA
V: TRBV6-2/TRBV6-3
J: TRBJ1-1
CDR3: ASSFPYPSTEAF

D: TRBD2
V: TRBV18
J: TRBJ2-2
CDR3: ASSPPEAGEGTGELF

D: NA
V: TRBV12-5
J: TRBJ2-1
CDR3: ASGLRNEQF

D: NA
V: TRBV5-1
J: TRBJ1-2
CDR3: ASSLETGIGGYT

D: NA
V: TRBV15
J: TRBJ2-2
CDR3: ATSARHATGELF

D: TRBD2
V: TRBV7-9
J: TRBJ2-1
CDR3: ASSLAPGLAYEQF

D: TRBD1
V: TRBV11-3
J: TRBJ1-1
CDR3: ASSFHRGGHTEAF

D: NA
V: TRBV6-5
J: TRBJ2-5
CDR3: ASSYSQGRVETQY

D: NA
V: TRBV5-6
J: TRBJ1-2
CDR3: ASSLMGAGDGYT

D: NA
V: TRBV11-3
J: TRBJ2-5
CDR3: ASSLGGLQETQY

D: TRBD2
V: TRBV10-1
J: TRBJ2-1
CDR3: ASSEPSGSGNEQF

D: NA
V: TRBV21-1
J: TRBJ1-2
CDR3: ASSPWTGESSGYT

D: NA
V: TRBV5-8
J: TRBJ1-2
CDR3: ASSFGGGRFGGYT

D: TRBD1
V: TRBV24-1
J: TRBJ2-2
CDR3: ATSDLRGQGAETGELF

D: NA
V: TRBV6-5
J: TRBJ1-3
CDR3: ASSSQTGISGNTIY

D: TRBD1
V: TRBV28
J: TRBJ1-3
CDR3: ASTLGGQSSGNTIY

D: TRBD1
V: TRBV6-5
J: TRBJ1-2
CDR3: ASSRTGGRDYGYT

D: TRBD2
V: TRBV30
J: TRBJ2-1
CDR3: AWSRGGGGRAFGFYNEQF

D: NA
V: TRBV7-2
J: TRBJ1-1
CDR3: ASSLYGNTEAF